These T cell receptor beta chains were read from a single sample in a study of T cell responses to AZD1222 COVID-19 vaccine. TCRdb keeps only in-frame clones here, not all; method: immunoSEQ multiplex PCR. Among under 300,000 clones, 85% to 95% were seen once, and the ten largest hold 0.5% to 0.65%. Sequenced material: peripheral blood, taken on day 0 of AZD1222 vaccination. The source of these receptors is an adult in good health. Each CDR3 is given with its conserved first and last residue. The D gene is left open where the match is weak. Size values are once, few and many counts, or a class for expanded clones, and some rows have none.

J: TRBJ1-2
D: TRBD1
V: TRBV28
size: once
CDR3: CASRRTGSNYGYTF
DNA: TGTGCCAGCAGACGGACAGGTTCTAACTATGGCTACACCTTC

J: TRBJ2-1
D: .
V: TRBV10-3
size: .
CDR3: CAISSTDSIYNEQFF
DNA: TGTGCCATCAGTTCCACGGACTCAATATACAATGAGCAGTTCTTC

J: TRBJ2-3
D: .
V: TRBV18
size: .
CDR3: CASSPEGDTQYF
DNA: TGTGCCAGCTCACCGGAGGGGGATACGCAGTATTTT

J: TRBJ2-3
D: .
V: TRBV29-1
size: .
CDR3: CTVGTASTDTQYF
DNA: TGCACCGTCGGGACGGCTAGCACAGATACGCAGTATTTT

J: TRBJ2-5
D: .
V: TRBV4-3
size: .
CDR3: CASSLIVGGSETQYF
DNA: TGCGCCAGCAGCTTAATAGTGGGAGGCTCAGAGACCCAGTACTTC

J: TRBJ2-1
D: .
V: TRBV9
size: .
CDR3: CASSPWDTPGRQFF
DNA: TGTGCCAGCAGCCCTTGGGACACCCCGGGGCGGCAGTTCTTC

J: TRBJ2-7
D: .
V: TRBV15
size: .
CDR3: CATSRDLGHEQYF
DNA: TGTGCCACCAGCAGAGATCTAGGGCACGAGCAGTACTTC

J: TRBJ1-1
D: .
V: TRBV6-6
size: once
CDR3: CASSYSGETEAFF
DNA: TGTGCCAGCAGTTACTCGGGGGAAACTGAAGCTTTCTTT

J: TRBJ1-1
D: .
V: TRBV11-2
size: .
CDR3: CAVGRGGTEAFF
DNA: TGTGCCGTGGGGAGGGGGGGCACTGAAGCTTTCTTT

J: TRBJ2-1
D: TRBD1
V: TRBV6-2/TRBV6-3
size: .
CDR3: CASSPRGQGAAEQFF
DNA: TGTGCCAGCAGTCCCCGGGGACAGGGGGCGGCTGAGCAGTTCTTC

J: TRBJ1-5
D: .
V: TRBV28
size: .
CDR3: CASSSSTENNQPQHF
DNA: TGTGCCAGCAGTTCCTCGACCGAAAATAATCAGCCCCAGCATTTT

J: TRBJ2-7
D: TRBD1
V: TRBV6-5
size: .
CDR3: CASSYDGTGVYEQYF
DNA: TGTGCCAGCAGTTATGATGGGACAGGGGTCTACGAGCAGTACTTC

J: TRBJ1-3
D: .
V: TRBV4-2
size: .
CDR3: CASSQVDPSGNTIYF
DNA: TGTGCCAGCAGCCAAGTTGATCCGTCTGGAAACACCATATATTTT

J: TRBJ1-1
D: .
V: TRBV28
size: .
CDR3: CASSFPGRDTEAFF
DNA: TGTGCCAGCAGTTTCCCGGGGAGGGACACTGAAGCTTTCTTT

J: TRBJ1-2
D: .
V: TRBV29-1
size: .
CDR3: CSVVDPEANYGYTF
DNA: TGCAGCGTTGTGGACCCCGAGGCGAACTATGGCTACACCTTC

J: TRBJ2-3
D: TRBD2
V: TRBV19
size: .
CDR3: CASSTGTSGGDTQYF
DNA: TGTGCCAGTAGTACCGGGACTAGCGGGGGGGATACGCAGTATTTT

J: TRBJ2-1
D: TRBD2
V: TRBV9
size: .
CDR3: CASSGRAGGSYNEQFF
DNA: TGTGCCAGCAGCGGAAGAGCGGGAGGATCCTACAATGAGCAGTTCTTC

J: TRBJ1-4
D: .
V: TRBV4-1
size: .
CDR3: CASSPEAQKLFF
DNA: TGCGCCAGCAGCCCGGAGGCCCAAAAACTGTTTTTT

J: TRBJ2-7
D: .
V: TRBV25-1
size: .
CDR3: CASSKTLGESEQYF
DNA: TGTGCCAGCAGTAAAACGTTAGGAGAAAGCGAGCAGTACTTC

J: TRBJ2-7
D: .
V: TRBV28
size: .
CDR3: CASRGSYEQYF
DNA: TGTGCCAGCCGGGGGTCCTACGAGCAGTACTTC

J: TRBJ2-7
D: TRBD2
V: TRBV2
size: .
CDR3: CASSEGGLAGYEQYF
DNA: TGTGCCAGCAGTGAGGGAGGACTAGCGGGATACGAGCAGTACTTC

J: TRBJ1-2
D: .
V: TRBV1
size: .
CDR3: CTSSPHLLFVDTF
DNA: TGCACCAGCAGCCCGCACCTTTTGTTTGTCGACACCTTC

J: TRBJ2-7
D: TRBD2
V: TRBV10-2
size: .
CDR3: CASSDSGMSYEQYF
DNA: TGCGCCAGCAGTGATAGCGGGATGTCCTACGAGCAGTACTTC